This passage covers 26 T cell receptor beta chains from one sample sequenced in a study of blood T cells in healthy people across ages. A second PCR, run for about 6 to 12 cycles, used a sample-barcoded 5' primer plus a J-beta primer mix. Each CDR3 protein is one row after TCRdb ran MiXCR on the 5' RACE reads. Of about 640,000 distinct CDR3 sequences in the sample, roughly 53% are singletons; the top ten hold 30% to 40%. Specimen: blood. Every receptor here comes from a man between 60 and 70 years old in good health.

V usage is TRBV7-9 and J usage is TRBJ2-7; either TRBD1 or TRBD2 may fit D (5 bases each). Germline values: CDR1 SEHNR, CDR2 FQNEAQ (reference sequence). The CDR3 spans 13 residues. Trimming took 0 bases from V and 6 from J, leaving 9 bases between them. The CDR3 sequence is CASSLANGGEQYF. DNA of the CDR3: TGTGCCAGCAGCTTAGCGAATGGGGGCGAGCAGTACTTC.

The V gene is TRBV9, the J gene TRBJ2-1, with 10 bases matching TRBD2. CDR1 is SGDLS and CDR2 is YYNGEE in the germline V gene. Trimming cost V 0 bases and J 6 bases; bases outside gene matches: 12. This CDR3 has 18 amino acids. DNA for the CDR3: TGTGCCAGCAGCGTAGGGGGGGCGGTGGCTAGCGGGGGCAATGAGCAGTTCTTC. Protein: CASSVGGAVASGGNEQFF.

The chain joins TRBV11-2 to TRBJ2-5; D not resolved. The CDR3 spans 15 residues. V lost 0 bases and J 2 bases, leaving 10 bases between the germline ends. From germline, CDR1 is SGHAT and CDR2 FQNNGV. The CDR3 protein is CASSLDPPPQETQYF. The CDR3 DNA is TGTGCCAGCAGCTTAGACCCACCCCCACAAGAGACCCAGTACTTC.

CDR3 bases: TGCAGTGCTAGCGGGGGGGGTTTGAATGAGCAGTTCTTC. It yields the protein CSASGGGLNEQFF. The J gene is TRBJ2-1, the V gene TRBV20-1, with 8 nucleotides matching TRBD2. The trim removed 3 bases at V and 7 bases at J, leaving 5 bases unmatched. The CDR3 contains 13 residues. Germline assignment: CDR1 DFQATT and CDR2 SNEGSKA (reference sequence).

The V gene is TRBV3-1, the J gene TRBJ2-7; D is perhaps TRBD1 (6 bases). From germline, CDR1 is LGHDT and CDR2 YNNKEL (reference sequence). This CDR3 has 13 amino acids. With 0 bases removed from V and 6 bases from J, the gap between germline ends came to 9 bases. This CDR3 reads CASSQDVRGEQYF. In DNA, the CDR3 is TGTGCCAGCAGCCAAGATGTCAGGGGCGAGCAGTACTTC.

This clonotype was picked up a small number of times. The chain has TRBV5-1 and TRBJ2-7, with D perhaps TRBD1 (6 bases). Germline values: CDR1 SGHRS, CDR2 YFSETQ. V lost 4 bases to trimming and J lost 0 bases, with 14 bases between them. This CDR3 region has 15 residues. CDR3: CASSPDSRFSYEQYF. The CDR3 nucleotides read TGCGCCAGCAGCCCGGACAGTCGTTTCTCCTACGAGCAGTACTTC.

V usage is TRBV29-1 and J usage is TRBJ2-1, with D unclear. From germline, CDR1 is SQVTM and CDR2 ANQGSEA. The CDR3 has 12 residues. V was clipped by 4 bases and J by 10 bases, with 14 bases between them. The CDR3 protein is CSVAPTMGEQFF. Here the CDR3 DNA reads TGCAGCGTTGCTCCCACCATGGGGGAGCAGTTCTTC.

This clonotype has ten or more counts. The CDR3 coding sequence is TGCAGCGTTGGGGATTACAGGGTCAGGGAGACCCAGTACTTC. As protein: CSVGDYRVRETQYF. V and J are TRBV29-1 and TRBJ2-5, with a tentative D call TRBD1 (6 bases). Germline-derived CDR1 and CDR2 are SQVTM and ANQGSEA. The ends were cut back, 4 bases at V and 5 bases at J, with 17 bases in the middle. The length of the CDR3 is 14 residues.

Here the CDR3 DNA reads TGCAGTGCTCCGGACCCCCAAAGGTCCTACAATGAGCAGTTCTTC. Translating gives CSAPDPQRSYNEQFF. The chain links TRBV20-1 to TRBJ2-1; the D is unclear. The V gene's germline CDR1 is DFQATT and CDR2 SNEGSKA (reference sequence). This CDR3 spans 15 amino acids. The ends were cut back, 5 bases at V and 1 base at J, with 15 bases in the middle.

In regard to this clonotype: This may arise from a read error, as a much more abundant clone is one base away. The chain links TRBV12-3 or TRBV12-4 to TRBJ2-5; 11 bases match TRBD2. The J call is in doubt because the DNA end fits TRBJ2-7 better. This CDR3 region has 14 residues. The CDR3 sequence is CASSVTSGAYEQYF. The CDR3 DNA reads TGTGCCAGCAGTGTGACTAGCGGGGCCTACGAGCAGTACTTC.

The chain recombines TRBV29-1 with TRBJ2-5; 9 bases are shared with TRBD1. The CDR3 sequence is 13 residues long. With 8 bases clipped from V and 4 bases from J, the junction kept 8 bases outside the gene matches. The germline gives CDR1 SQVTM, CDR2 ANQGSEA. The CDR3 sequence is CSWGTGGGETQYF. As DNA, the CDR3 is TGCAGCTGGGGTACAGGGGGCGGAGAGACCCAGTACTTC.

This chain joins TRBV7-9 and TRBJ1-6; the D is unclear. The germline CDR1 and CDR2 sequences are SEHNR and FQNEAQ (reference sequence). V lost 1 base to trimming and J lost 9 bases, with 10 bases between them. CDR3 length equals 14 residues. The CDR3 region is CASSLDDGVSPLHF. CDR3 DNA sequence: TGTGCCAGCAGCTTAGACGACGGGGTTTCACCCCTCCACTTT.

The genes are TRBV20-1 and TRBJ2-5; possible D gene TRBD1, 5 bases. The CDR3 covers 15 residues. Germline V gene data show CDR1 as DFQATT and CDR2 as SNEGSKA (reference sequence). V was trimmed by 2 bases and J by 1 base, leaving 14 bases between them. The CDR3 region is CSARNQGSGQETQYF. CDR3 sequence (DNA): TGCAGTGCTAGAAATCAGGGATCTGGCCAAGAGACCCAGTACTTC.

The V gene is TRBV7-2, the J gene TRBJ1-1; TRBD1 agrees at 7 bases. From germline, CDR1 is SGHTA and CDR2 FQGNSA. This CDR3 comprises 15 residues. Unmatched junction bases numbered 8, after V lost 3 bases and J lost 4 bases. The CDR3 nucleotides are TGTGCCAGCAGCTTTACAGGGGCCCTTGGCACTGAAGCTTTCTTT. This gives the protein CASSFTGALGTEAFF.

A few counts support this clonotype. This sequence joins TRBV10-3 and TRBJ2-7; 7 nucleotides match TRBD1. The CDR3 is 14 amino acids. In germline, CDR1 is ENHRY, CDR2 SYGVKD. The V segment lost 8 bases and the J segment 1 base; nucleotides outside the gene matches: 8. CDR3 DNA: TGTGCCATCCGGGACAGAGGAGCTTCCTACGAGCAGTACTTC. Translating gives CAIRDRGASYEQYF.

The chain links TRBV25-1 to TRBJ2-5; no clear D. This CDR3 region has 15 residues. In germline, CDR1 is MGHDK, CDR2 SYGVNS. Between the trimmed V and J ends, which lost 1 base and 2 bases, there was a span of 11 bases. CDR3 bases: TGTGCCAGCAGTGAATTATGGCCACCTCAAGAGACCCAGTACTTC. This encodes CASSELWPPQETQYF.

This chain links TRBV7-2 with TRBJ2-4, with D possibly being TRBD2 (5 bases). This CDR3 comprises 13 residues. CDR1 SGHTA and CDR2 FQGNSA come from the germline V gene. The V gene lost 6 bases and the J gene lost 7 bases, with 13 bases spanning the gap. This CDR3 is CASSARVRNIQYF. CDR3 sequence (DNA): TGTGCCAGCAGTGCGAGGGTTAGGAACATTCAGTACTTC.

This chain links TRBV11-2 with TRBJ2-3, with 8 nucleotides matching TRBD2. Germline lookup yields CDR1 SGHAT and CDR2 FQNNGV. After removal of 1 base from V and 6 bases from J, the junction contained 12 bases not matched to a gene. The CDR3 extends over 17 amino acids. CDR3 sequence (DNA): TGTGCCAGCAGCTTAGGATTCGGGGGGGGCGGCATGGATACGCAGTATTTT. Protein sequence: CASSLGFGGGGMDTQYF.

The chain is built from TRBV4-3 and TRBJ2-3, with D perhaps TRBD1 (6 bases). V was trimmed by 0 bases and J by 10 bases, leaving 8 bases between them. The CDR3 has 12 amino acids. Germline V gene lookup returns CDR1 LGHNA and CDR2 YSLEER. CDR3 residues: CASSQDGQSQYF. Here the CDR3 DNA reads TGCGCCAGCAGCCAAGATGGACAGTCGCAGTATTTT.

On this clonotype itself: One end of the junction does not line up with germline, which may come from a read error. V and J are TRBV10-3 and TRBJ2-6; no clear D. Germline V gene lookup returns CDR1 ENHRY and CDR2 SYGVKD. This CDR3 spans 17 amino acids. For the CDR3, the DNA is TGTACCATCAGTGAGTCGATGTTGGTTTCTGGGGCCAACGTCCTGACTTTC. This sequence encodes CTISESMLVSGANVLTF.

Comments on this clonotype: Germline is not matched at one junction end, which may reflect a read error. The V and J genes are TRBV5-4 and TRBJ2-3; maybe TRBD2 (5 bases). CDR3 length: 16 amino acids. Germline CDR1 is SGHNT and CDR2 is YYREEE (reference sequence). The CDR3 sequence: CANSPSPSGSADTQYF. CDR3 in DNA: TGTGCCAACAGCCCCAGTCCATCTGGGAGCGCAGATACGCAGTATTTT.

The rearrangement uses TRBV12-3 or TRBV12-4 and TRBJ1-2, with a weak D call TRBD1 (6 bases). Trimming left V 8 bases short and J 4 bases short, with 14 bases between. CDR3 length: 13 residues. The CDR3 DNA is TGTGCCAGCGAGGCAGGGGTGGGCTATGGCTACACCTTC. Its translation is CASEAGVGYGYTF.

There are a few counts of this clonotype. The genes are TRBV6-5 and TRBJ2-7; 7 positions match TRBD2. The CDR3 extends over 15 amino acids. Germline V gene lookup returns CDR1 MNHEY and CDR2 SVGAGI. Losses at the gene ends were 5 bases for V and 0 bases for J; bases not matched to a gene: 7. The CDR3 DNA reads TGTGCCAGCAGTCGGACGGGACTAAGCTCCTACGAGCAGTACTTC. It codes for CASSRTGLSSYEQYF.

This rearrangement joins TRBV20-1 to TRBJ2-5, with TRBD2 matching over 7 bases. Losses at the gene ends were 6 bases for V and 4 bases for J; bases not matched to a gene: 14. The CDR3 is 15 amino acids. Germline CDR1 is DFQATT and CDR2 is SNEGSKA (reference sequence). CDR3 protein: CSAPKAGRGPETQYF. DNA of the CDR3: TGCAGTGCCCCTAAGGCGGGGAGGGGCCCAGAGACCCAGTACTTC.

There are a few counts of this clonotype. V usage is TRBV15 and J usage is TRBJ2-6; 8 bases match TRBD1. This CDR3 is built from 18 residues. V was clipped by 2 bases and J by 2 bases; unmatched bases: 8. Germline V gene data show CDR1 as LNHNV and CDR2 as YYDKDF (reference sequence). CDR3 region: CATSRPGQGNPGANVLTF. The CDR3, as DNA: TGTGCCACCAGCAGACCAGGACAGGGAAATCCTGGGGCCAACGTCCTGACTTTC.

CDR3 protein: CASSIDSPLHF. Written as DNA, the CDR3 is TGTGCCAGCAGCATTGATTCACCCCTCCACTTT. The chain couples TRBV28 to TRBJ1-6; D remains unclear. Looked up from germline, CDR1 is MDHEN and CDR2 is SYDVKM. The CDR3 covers 11 residues. V was clipped by 6 bases and J by 8 bases, with 5 bases between them.